The present entry profiles one T cell receptor beta chain with its context. Its matching antigen is unknown. Primed by a sample-barcoded 5' primer and a J-beta primer mix, a second PCR proceeded for about 6 to 11 cycles. A single record per CDR3 protein comes from TCRdb applying MiXCR to the 5' RACE reads. The table includes about 770,000 distinct CDR3 sequences, roughly 44% detected once. The data were obtained in a study of blood T cells in healthy people across ages. Regarding the study as a whole: Diversity figures based on one million T cells were deemed too low. Any conclusive comparison of naive versus antigen-experienced cells was prevented by using unsorted PBMCs. In long-lived donors, naive CD4+ cell counts and diversity exceeded those of aged donors. Across the age range, TCR beta diversity per million T cells fell in a roughly linear way.

The CDR3 runs to 13 residues. Between the trimmed V and J ends, which lost 1 base and 4 bases, there was a span of 10 bases. The germline CDR1 and CDR2 sequences are GTSNPN and SVGIG (reference sequence). The source is a man aged 60 to 69 in good health. Sequencing input: blood. This chain uses TRBV30 with TRBJ1-2, with D possibly being TRBD1 (6 bases). The CDR3, as DNA: TGTGCCTGGAGTGAAGACAGGTCCTATGGCTACACCTTC. Translating it yields CAWSEDRSYGYTF. The full variable domain, completed using reference TRBV30 and TRBJ1-2, is SQTIHQWPATLVQPVGSPLSLECTVEGTSNPNLYWYRQAAGRGLQLLFYSVGIGQISSEVPQNLSASRPQDRQFILSSKKLLLSDSGFYLCAWSEDRSYGYTFGSGTRLTVV.